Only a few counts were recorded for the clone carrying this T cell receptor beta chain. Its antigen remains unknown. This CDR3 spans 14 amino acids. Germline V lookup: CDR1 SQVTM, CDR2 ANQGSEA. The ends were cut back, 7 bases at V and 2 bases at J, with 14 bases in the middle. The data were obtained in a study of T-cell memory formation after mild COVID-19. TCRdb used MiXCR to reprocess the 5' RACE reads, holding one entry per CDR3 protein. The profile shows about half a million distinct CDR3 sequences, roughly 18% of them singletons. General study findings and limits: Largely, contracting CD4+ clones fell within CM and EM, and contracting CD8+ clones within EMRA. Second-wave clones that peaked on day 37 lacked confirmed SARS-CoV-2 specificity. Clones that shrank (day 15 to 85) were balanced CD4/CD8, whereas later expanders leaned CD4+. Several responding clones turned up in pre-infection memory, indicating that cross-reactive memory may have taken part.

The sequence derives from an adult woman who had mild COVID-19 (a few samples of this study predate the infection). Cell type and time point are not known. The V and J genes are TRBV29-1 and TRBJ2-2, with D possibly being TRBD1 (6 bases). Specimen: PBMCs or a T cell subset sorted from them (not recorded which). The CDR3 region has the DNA TGCAGCGCCGAACAGGGCTTCAACACCGGGGAGCTGTTTTTT. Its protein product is CSAEQGFNTGELFF.